This T cell receptor (beta chain) was recovered during a study of cytomegalovirus exposure and HLA in healthy donors. Study-level points and caveats: Later analysis demonstrated an association between a missense DCLRE1C variant and TCR beta V- and J-gene trimming. Through in vitro validation, a few CMV-associated chains were shown to be specific for CMV antigens.

With regard to this clone: Its antigen is unknown.

With 2 bases removed from V and 1 base from J, the gap between germline ends came to 8 bases. The CDR3 consists of 14 residues. Germline lookup yields CDR1 KGHSH and CDR2 LQKENI. PCR was performed using 60 Vbeta and 13 Jbeta primers. Data came from immunoSEQ multiplex PCR; TCRdb stores just in-frame clones and leaves some out. The sample lists roughly 99,000 clones, 60% to 85% seen once, with over 15% in the top ten. Material: PBMCs. V is TRBV18 and J is TRBJ2-5, with D possibly TRBD1 on 6 matching bases. The receptor was derived from a man in his fifties or sixties in good health and CMV-seropositive. CDR3 bases: TGTGCCAGCTCACCAGTGGGGGCCCAAGAGACCCAGTACTTC. Its translation is CASSPVGAQETQYF.